These T cell receptor beta chains were read from a single sample in a study of OX40 agonist ivuxolimab in advanced cancers. Sequenced by immunoSEQ multiplex PCR; TCRdb stores in-frame clones only, minus some. The sample holds 34,000 or so clones, over 75% seen once. The material sequenced was CD4+ or CD8+ T cells sorted from blood, taken in a trial of the OX40 agonist ivuxolimab. The receptors originated from an adult with an advanced solid tumor such as melanoma, head and neck, liver or kidney cancer. Each CDR3 is given with its conserved first and last residue. Each record gives: V gene, clone size, D gene, J gene, CDR3 DNA, CDR3 protein. A D gene is named only where the DNA matches it firmly. Clone size appears in some rows only: once, few, many, or a class for an expanded clone.

TRBV2	.	.	TRBJ2-7	TGTGCCAGCAGTGACGTAAGCTCCTACGAGCAGTACTTC	CASSDVSSYEQYF
TRBV10-3	.	TRBD2	TRBJ2-3	TGTGCCATCAGAGGACTAGCGGGGGCAGATACGCAGTATTTT	CAIRGLAGADTQYF
TRBV27	.	TRBD1	TRBJ2-7	TGTGCCAGCAGTTCGGGACAGACCAACTACGAGCAGTACTTC	CASSSGQTNYEQYF
TRBV19	.	TRBD1	TRBJ1-4	TGTGCCAGTAACGACCGGGACAGGGTGAATGAAAAACTGTTTTTT	CASNDRDRVNEKLFF
TRBV6-4	.	.	TRBJ2-1	TGTGCCAGCAGCTGGAGTCTGGGGAATGAGCAGTTCTTC	CASSWSLGNEQFF
TRBV20-1	.	.	TRBJ1-2	TGCAGTCCTAACCTTAGGAAAGGCTACACCTTC	CSPNLRKGYTF
TRBV5-6	few	TRBD1	TRBJ1-1	TGTGCCAGCAGCTCGGACAGGGGTTCTCCGAACACTGAAGCTTTCTTT	CASSSDRGSPNTEAFF
TRBV6-5	.	.	TRBJ2-7	TGTGCCGCTGGGGACTACGAGCAGTACTTC	CAAGDYEQYF
TRBV5-4	.	.	TRBJ2-1	TGTGCCAGCAGCCAAGGACTGGCCTACAATGAGCAGTTCTTC	CASSQGLAYNEQFF
TRBV19	once	TRBD1	TRBJ1-2	TGTGCCAGTAGTATTTTGTTGTTAGGGGGCGATGGCTACACCTTC	CASSILLLGGDGYTF
TRBV27	.	.	TRBJ1-1	TGTGCCAGCAAATTGTCTGCGGGGCGTGCTGAAGCTTTCTTT	CASKLSAGRAEAFF
TRBV7-3	.	TRBD1	TRBJ1-6	TGTGCCAGCAGTTTAAGGGACAGGGGAAATTCACCCCTCCACTTT	CASSLRDRGNSPLHF
TRBV2	.	TRBD2	TRBJ2-7	TGTGCCAGCACCAGACTAGCCCTGGGGGAGCAGTACTTC	CASTRLALGEQYF
TRBV19	.	.	TRBJ2-2	TGTGCCAGTAGTAACGGGGGCCGGGGCACCGGGGAGCTGTTTTTT	CASSNGGRGTGELFF
TRBV7-9	.	.	TRBJ1-1	TGTGCCAGCAGCTTAGAGTCACACTTCGAAGCTTTCTTT	CASSLESHFEAFF
TRBV7-8	.	.	TRBJ2-3	TGTGCCAGCAGCTTATGGGGGAGGACAGATACGCAGTATTTT	CASSLWGRTDTQYF
TRBV30	.	.	TRBJ2-3	TGTGCCTGGAGTGTGGGGATTTCGGATACGCAGTATTTT	CAWSVGISDTQYF